This passage covers 2 T cell receptor beta chains from one sample sequenced in a study of blood T cell repertoires in COVID-19. Clones were sequenced by immunoSEQ multiplex PCR, and TCRdb holds only the in-frame ones, with some missing. The profile shows 140,000 to 150,000 clones, around four fifths of them singletons. The specimen was peripheral blood. The receptors were gathered from a human donor in a cohort sampled during active COVID-19.

The chain carries TRBV6-5 and TRBJ2-3; 10 positions match TRBD2. Germline V gene sequence: CDR1 MNHEY, CDR2 SVGAGI. The trim removed 4 bases at V and 4 bases at J, leaving 5 bases unmatched. This CDR3 is 15 amino acids long. The CDR3 sequence: CASSLGLAISDTQYF. For the CDR3, the DNA is TGTGCCAGCAGTTTGGGACTAGCGATTTCAGATACGCAGTATTTT.

This clone was seen a few times. The chain couples TRBV6-5 to TRBJ1-2; 7 nucleotides match TRBD1. With 4 bases clipped from V and 4 bases from J, the junction kept 6 bases outside the gene matches. The CDR3 contains 14 residues. The germline V gene has CDR1 MNHEY and CDR2 SVGAGI. The CDR3, as DNA: TGTGCCAGCAGTTTACCGGGACAGCGCTATGGCTACACCTTC. As protein: CASSLPGQRYGYTF.